Each of the 12 T cell receptor beta chains below was sequenced from the same sample in a study of cytomegalovirus exposure and HLA in healthy donors. Primers: 60 Vbeta forward and 13 Jbeta reverse. The assay was immunoSEQ multiplex PCR, and TCRdb's table has in-frame clones only and misses some. Here the sample spans 85,000 to 120,000 clones, nearly 65% being singletons. Sequences were obtained from PBMCs. Receptors were obtained from a human donor in good health.

Only a few counts were recorded for this clone. V is TRBV19 and J is TRBJ1-5; unclear D gene. The CDR3 consists of 16 residues. With 0 bases removed from V and 5 bases from J, the gap between germline ends came to 14 bases. Germline CDR1 is LNHDA and CDR2 is SQIVND (reference sequence). CDR3 sequence (DNA): TGTGCCAGTAGTATAGATCGACGGATAGCCGATCAGCCCCAGCATTTT. It specifies CASSIDRRIADQPQHF.

This chain joins TRBV6-1 and TRBJ2-1; 10 nucleotides agree with TRBD2. This CDR3 has 13 residues. Germline CDR1 MNHNS, CDR2 SASEGT. The ends lost 6 bases at V and 15 bases at J; junction bases unmatched: 11. CDR3 DNA: TGTGCCAGCAGCTCTAGCGGGGGTAGGCTGCGGTTCTTC. Its translation: CASSSSGGRLRFF.

This clone has just one count. The chain has TRBV10-3 and TRBJ2-7; 8 bases fit TRBD1. The CDR3 has 14 residues. The germline V gene encodes CDR1 ENHRY and CDR2 SYGVKD. V shed 6 bases and J 2 bases; nucleotides not matched to a gene: 6. This chain's CDR3 is CAIRNLGQAYEQYF. DNA for the CDR3: TGTGCCATCAGGAACCTGGGACAGGCCTACGAGCAGTACTTC.

The genes are TRBV27 and TRBJ2-7; 10 bases agree with TRBD2. The V gene's germline CDR1 is MNHEY and CDR2 SMNVEV (reference sequence). V dropped 5 bases and J dropped 3; count of bases not matched to a gene: 13. The CDR3 is made up of 17 amino acids. Written as DNA, the CDR3 is TGTGCCAGCAGTACTGAACCCCCGGGACTAGCGCTCTACGAGCAGTACTTC. It is translated as CASSTEPPGLALYEQYF.

The genes are TRBV2 and TRBJ1-1; tentative D call: TRBD1 (6 bases). Germline loops: CDR1 SNHLY, CDR2 FYNNEI. Trimming removed 5 bases at V and 1 base at J, with 8 bases between. CDR3 size: 13 residues. CDR3 DNA: TGTGCCAGCAGTTACAGGGAGAACACTGAAGCTTTCTTT. Its translation: CASSYRENTEAFF.

The chain's CDR3 is CASSEIGSWFEQYF. The CDR3 DNA reads as TGTGCCAGCAGTGAAATCGGGAGCTGGTTTGAGCAGTACTTC. The V and J genes are TRBV6-1 and TRBJ2-7; D may be TRBD2 (6 bases). The CDR3 consists of 14 residues. Germline CDR1 is MNHNS and CDR2 is SASEGT. Trimming cost V 2 bases and J 7 bases, with 15 bases left between them.

The chain links TRBV6-5 to TRBJ1-1; 9 bases match TRBD1. In germline, CDR1 is MNHEY, CDR2 SVGAGI. The V gene end was trimmed by 8 bases and the J gene end by 7 bases; junction bases not matched to a gene: 8. The CDR3 is 13 amino acids. The CDR3 protein is CASLGTGQGEAFF. DNA for the CDR3: TGTGCCAGCCTCGGGACAGGGCAAGGTGAAGCTTTCTTT.

This clone appeared a single time. The rearrangement joins TRBV5-1 to TRBJ2-7; perhaps TRBD2 as D (5 bases). CDR3 length equals 15 residues. Deletions cut 4 bases from V and 4 bases from J, with 18 bases between. CDR1 SGHRS and CDR2 YFSETQ come from the germline V gene. CDR3 protein: CASSVTWEPPYEQYF. For the CDR3, the DNA is TGCGCCAGCAGCGTGACCTGGGAGCCACCGTACGAGCAGTACTTC.

This rearrangement joins TRBV11-3 to TRBJ2-3; D gene unclear. Per the germline V gene, CDR1 is SGHNT and CDR2 is YENEEA. Trimming took off 3 bases at V and 4 bases at J, with 11 bases between the two ends. CDR3 size: 14 residues. The CDR3 here is CASSLSSMADTQYF. CDR3 DNA: TGTGCCAGCAGCTTGAGTAGCATGGCAGATACGCAGTATTTT.

The chain has TRBV27 and TRBJ1-5; 12 nucleotides match TRBD1. The CDR3 is made up of 13 amino acids. Germline V lookup: CDR1 MNHEY, CDR2 SMNVEV (reference sequence). CDR3 coding DNA: TGTGCGACGGGACAGGGGGCCCAACAGCCCCAGCATTTT. It specifies CATGQGAQQPQHF.

The chain links TRBV27 to TRBJ2-1, with 8 bases aligning to TRBD2. J lost 3 bases, V lost 7 bases, and 8 bases had no gene match. Germline V gene lookup returns CDR1 MNHEY and CDR2 SMNVEV (reference sequence). This CDR3 contains 15 residues. The DNA of the CDR3 is TGTGCCAGCATTAAAAGCGGGAGCCACTACAATGAGCAGTTCTTC. Its protein is CASIKSGSHYNEQFF.

V and J are TRBV5-1 and TRBJ1-6; TRBD1 might be the D (6 bases). V lost 2 bases, J lost 6 bases, and 9 bases lay in between. The CDR3 is 14 amino acids. CDR1 and CDR2 (germline): SGHRS, YFSETQ. The CDR3 region has the DNA TGCGCCAGCAGCTTTTACAGGGCTAATTCACCCCTCCACTTT. It is translated as CASSFYRANSPLHF.